The rows below give T cell receptor beta chains drawn from one sample of a study of shared clonotypes between healthy human individuals. The table came from immunoSEQ multiplex PCR; TCRdb's copy has only in-frame clones and leaves some out. The sample includes 2 million to 2.5 million clones, around 90% of them seen just once. Sequenced material: naive CD4+ T cells from PBMCs. The receptors were sampled from a man younger than 30 in good health. Some clones in this sample may be carry-over from other donors' samples. CDR3s include the opening cysteine and the closing phenylalanine or tryptophan. A D gene is named only where the DNA matches it firmly. Some rows mark clone size as missing; the rest say once, few, many or name a class of expanded clone.

NA TRBJ2-5 NA TRBV5-5 CASSPYWGNLQETQYF TGTGCCAGCAGCCCCTATTGGGGGAACCTCCAAGAGACCCAGTACTTC
once TRBJ1-1 NA TRBV5-6 CASSLVGGSSNTEAFF TGTGCCAGCAGCTTGGTGGGAGGGAGTTCGAACACTGAAGCTTTCTTT
NA TRBJ2-1 TRBD2 TRBV7-2 CASSFTLAGGYNEQFF TGTGCCAGCAGCTTCACCCTAGCGGGGGGATACAATGAGCAGTTCTTC
NA TRBJ2-7 TRBD1 TRBV28 CASSFSLGQGRAHEQYF TGTGCCAGCAGTTTCTCCCTCGGACAGGGTAGGGCCCACGAGCAGTACTTC
once TRBJ2-7 TRBD2 TRBV9 CASSATGLAGGNEQYF TGTGCCAGCAGCGCAACGGGACTAGCGGGAGGGAACGAGCAGTACTTC
NA TRBJ2-1 TRBD2 TRBV18 CASSQGLAGAEQFF TGTGCCAGCTCACAAGGACTAGCGGGAGCTGAGCAGTTCTTC
once TRBJ1-1 NA TRBV5-1 CASSLVSQTNTEAFF TGCGCCAGCAGCTTGGTCTCCCAGACTAACACTGAAGCTTTCTTT
NA TRBJ1-4 TRBD1 TRBV7-9 CASSLRLTGGHEKLFF TGTGCCAGCAGCTTGAGATTGACAGGGGGACATGAAAAACTGTTTTTT
NA TRBJ1-2 TRBD1 TRBV9 CASSASGTDGLGGYTF TGTGCCAGCAGCGCATCCGGGACAGATGGTTTAGGTGGCTACACCTTC
NA TRBJ2-7 NA TRBV7-7 CASSPSPEREQYF TGTGCCAGCAGCCCTAGCCCTGAGCGCGAGCAGTACTTC
NA TRBJ2-5 TRBD2 TRBV27 CASSSPIAGGPKETQYF TGTGCCAGCAGTTCCCCCATAGCGGGAGGGCCGAAAGAGACCCAGTACTTC